This passage covers 11 T cell receptor beta chains from one sample sequenced in a study of blood T cell repertoires in COVID-19. Generated by immunoSEQ multiplex PCR, the TCRdb table keeps only in-frame clones and is missing some. This sample has roughly 700,000 clones; approximately 90% occur once, and the top ten carry roughly 0.25%. Sequencing was performed on peripheral blood. All receptors derive from a woman aged 18-29 years with acute or convalescent COVID-19.

This chain uses TRBV5-6 with TRBJ1-2; no clear D. V was clipped by 2 bases and J by 4 bases, with 12 bases between them. Germline V gene lookup returns CDR1 SGHDT and CDR2 YYEEEE. This CDR3 has 14 amino acids. CDR3 loop: CASSLGAPVYGYTF. In DNA form, the CDR3 reads TGTGCCAGCAGCTTAGGAGCCCCAGTCTATGGCTACACCTTC. The whole variable domain, remainder taken from reference TRBV5-6 and TRBJ1-2, is DAGVTQSPTHLIKTRGQQVTLRCSPKSGHDTVSWYQQALGQGPQFIFQYYEEEERQRGNFPDRFSGHQFPNYSSELNVNALLLGDSALYLCASSLGAPVYGYTFGSGTRLTVV.

This clone came up a few times. The rearrangement uses TRBV4-3 and TRBJ1-6; 9 bases map to TRBD1. V was clipped by 4 bases and J by 11 bases; unmatched bases: 6. The CDR3 extends over 14 amino acids. Germline CDR1 LGHNA, CDR2 YSLEER. Here the CDR3 reads CASSPGQGTAPLHF. The CDR3 DNA reads as TGCGCCAGCAGCCCCGGACAGGGGACGGCACCCCTCCACTTT.

The count of this clone is one. The chain recombines TRBV5-1 with TRBJ1-1; tentative D call: TRBD1 (5 bases). CDR3 length: 13 amino acids. Between the trimmed V and J ends, which lost 3 bases and 5 bases, there was a span of 11 bases. The germline gives CDR1 SGHRS, CDR2 YFSETQ. As DNA, the CDR3 is TGCGCCAGCAGCTCTACAGCAGGGACTGAAGCTTTCTTT. Its translation is CASSSTAGTEAFF. The complete variable domain, with remaining parts taken from reference TRBV5-1 and TRBJ1-1, reads KAGVTQTPRYLIKTRGQQVTLSCSPISGHRSVSWYQQTPGQGLQFLFEYFSETQRNKGNFPGRFSGRQFSNSRSEMNVSTLELGDSALYLCASSSTAGTEAFFGQGTRLTVV.

The chain uses TRBV6-5 and TRBJ1-3; tentative D call: TRBD1 (5 bases). Germline CDR1 reads MNHEY; CDR2 reads SVGAGI. The ends were cut back, 4 bases at V and 4 bases at J, with 8 bases in the middle. The CDR3 is 13 residues long. CDR3 amino acids: CASSSYRGNTIYF. DNA for the CDR3: TGTGCCAGCAGTTCGTACAGGGGAAACACCATATATTTT.

This chain uses TRBV15 with TRBJ1-2; D is perhaps TRBD1 (5 bases). The CDR3 has 16 amino acids. Germline V lookup: CDR1 LNHNV, CDR2 YYDKDF (reference sequence). Trimming removed 0 bases from V and 4 bases from J, with 15 bases in between. The CDR3 region is CATSRDLSGGGYGYTF. CDR3 sequence (DNA): TGTGCCACCAGCAGAGATTTATCGGGGGGTGGCTATGGCTACACCTTC.

This chain links TRBV6-5 with TRBJ1-4; no clear D gene. The germline V and J ends were trimmed by 2 bases and 6 bases, with 13 bases remaining between them. This CDR3 is 15 amino acids long. Looked up from germline, CDR1 is MNHEY and CDR2 is SVGAGI. CDR3 in amino acids: CASSYTGRRDEKLFF. The DNA for the CDR3 is TGTGCCAGCAGTTACACGGGGAGGAGGGATGAAAAACTGTTTTTT.

For this clone: A much bigger clone sits one base away, suggesting this may be a read error. Other DNA sequences from this sample encode an identical CDR3 as well. The chain uses TRBV27 and TRBJ2-7; 11 bases are shared with TRBD1. The J segment lost 3 bases and the V segment lost 5 bases, leaving 3 bases of the junction unmatched. There are 14 residues in the CDR3. Germline CDR1 reads MNHEY; CDR2 reads SMNVEV (reference sequence). CDR3 DNA: TGTGCCAGCAGTACCGGGACAGGGGGCTACGAGCAGTACTTC. This encodes CASSTGTGGYEQYF.

The chain combines TRBV9 with TRBJ2-5; 12 bases fit TRBD2. The CDR3 is made up of 16 amino acids. CDR1 and CDR2 from the germline V gene are SGDLS and YYNGEE. V was pared by 4 bases and J by 5 bases, with 9 bases of the junction left unmatched. This CDR3 reads CASSPSRTSGDETQYF. The DNA of the CDR3 is TGTGCCAGCAGCCCCTCCCGGACTAGCGGGGACGAGACCCAGTACTTC.

The chain is built from TRBV13 and TRBJ2-4; no clear D. Germline V gives CDR1 PRHDT, CDR2 FYEKMQ (reference sequence). The CDR3 sequence is 13 residues long. V was trimmed by 5 bases and J by 3 bases, leaving 8 bases between them. This CDR3 is CASSQAGKNIQYF. Here the CDR3 DNA reads TGTGCCAGCAGCCAGGCAGGCAAAAACATTCAGTACTTC. Looking up the rest from reference TRBV13 and TRBJ2-4 gives the full variable domain: AAGVIQSPRHLIKEKRETATLKCYPIPRHDTVYWYQQGPGQDPQFLISFYEKMQSDKGSIPDRFSAQQFSDYHSELNMSSLELGDSALYFCASSQAGKNIQYFGAGTRLSVL.

The chain employs TRBV27 and TRBJ2-7; tentatively, D is TRBD2 (6 bases). The CDR3 spans 16 residues. V lost 4 bases, J lost 5 bases, and 21 bases lay in between. Germline V gene data show CDR1 as MNHEY and CDR2 as SMNVEV (reference sequence). This chain's CDR3 is CASSSAGDWSLDEQYF. CDR3 coding DNA: TGTGCCAGCAGTTCCGCCGGGGACTGGTCCCTGGACGAGCAGTACTTC.

The chain recombines TRBV7-2 with TRBJ2-3, with TRBD2 as a possible D gene (5 bases). This CDR3 region has 16 residues. The V gene lost 5 bases and the J gene lost 0 bases, with 15 bases spanning the gap. Germline V gene lookup returns CDR1 SGHTA and CDR2 FQGNSA. The CDR3 loop reads CASSIDLTTSTDTQYF. The CDR3 DNA is TGTGCCAGCAGCATAGACTTGACTACTAGCACAGATACGCAGTATTTT.